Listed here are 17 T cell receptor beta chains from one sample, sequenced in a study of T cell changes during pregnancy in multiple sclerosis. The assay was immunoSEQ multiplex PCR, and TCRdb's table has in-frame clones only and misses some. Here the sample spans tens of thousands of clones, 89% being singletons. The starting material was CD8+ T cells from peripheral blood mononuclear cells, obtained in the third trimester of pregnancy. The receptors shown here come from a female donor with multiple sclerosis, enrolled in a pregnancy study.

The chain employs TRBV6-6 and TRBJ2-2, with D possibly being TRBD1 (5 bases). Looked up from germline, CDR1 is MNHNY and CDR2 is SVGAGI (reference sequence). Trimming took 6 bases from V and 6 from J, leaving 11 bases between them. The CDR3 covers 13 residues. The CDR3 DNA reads TGTGCCAGCAGATACCTAGGGGCCGGGGAGCTGTTTTTT. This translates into CASRYLGAGELFF.

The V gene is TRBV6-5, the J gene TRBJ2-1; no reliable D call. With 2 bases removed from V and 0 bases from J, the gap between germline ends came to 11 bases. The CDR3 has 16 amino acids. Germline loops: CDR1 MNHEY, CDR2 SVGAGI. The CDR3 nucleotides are TGTGCCAGCAGTTACAGTCTACTTAACTCCTACAATGAGCAGTTCTTC. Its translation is CASSYSLLNSYNEQFF.

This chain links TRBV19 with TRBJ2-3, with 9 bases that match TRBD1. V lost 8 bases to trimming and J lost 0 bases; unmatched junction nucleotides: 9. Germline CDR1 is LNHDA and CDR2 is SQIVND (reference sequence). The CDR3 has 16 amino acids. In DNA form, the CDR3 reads TGTGCCAGTGACAGGGGGAGGGTTGGAAGCACAGATACGCAGTATTTT. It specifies CASDRGRVGSTDTQYF.

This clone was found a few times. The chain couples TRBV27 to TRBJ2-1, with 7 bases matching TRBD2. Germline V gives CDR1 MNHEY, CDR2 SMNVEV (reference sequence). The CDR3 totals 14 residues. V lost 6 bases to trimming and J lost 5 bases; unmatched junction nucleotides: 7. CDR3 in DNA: TGTGCCAGCAGCCGCGGGACTACCGACAATGAGCAGTTCTTC. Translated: CASSRGTTDNEQFF.

Written as DNA, the CDR3 is TGTGCCTGGAGTGGGGGACAAAATTATAACACTGAAGCTTTCTTT. This sequence encodes CAWSGGQNYNTEAFF. J is TRBJ1-1 and V is TRBV30, with a weak D call TRBD1 (6 bases). V lost 1 base to trimming and J lost 2 bases, with 14 bases between them. The CDR3 covers 15 residues. From germline, CDR1 is GTSNPN and CDR2 SVGIG (reference sequence).

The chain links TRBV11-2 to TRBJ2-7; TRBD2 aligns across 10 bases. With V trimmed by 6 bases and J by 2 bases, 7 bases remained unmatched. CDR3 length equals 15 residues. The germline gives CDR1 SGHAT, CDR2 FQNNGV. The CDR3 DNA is TGTGCCAGCAGAGCCGGGACTAGCGTAACCTACGAGCAGTACTTC. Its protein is CASRAGTSVTYEQYF.

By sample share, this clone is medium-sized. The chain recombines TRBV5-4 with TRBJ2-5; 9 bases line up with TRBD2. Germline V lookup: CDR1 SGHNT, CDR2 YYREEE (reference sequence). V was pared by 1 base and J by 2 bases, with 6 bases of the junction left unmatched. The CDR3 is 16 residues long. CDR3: CASSLLAGVDQETQYF. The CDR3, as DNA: TGTGCCAGCAGCTTGTTAGCGGGGGTAGATCAAGAGACCCAGTACTTC.

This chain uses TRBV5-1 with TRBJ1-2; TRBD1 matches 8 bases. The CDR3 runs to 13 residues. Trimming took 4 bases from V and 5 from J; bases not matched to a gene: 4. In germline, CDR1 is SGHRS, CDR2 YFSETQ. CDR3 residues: CASSQGATYGYTF. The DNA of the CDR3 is TGCGCCAGCAGCCAGGGGGCGACTTATGGCTACACCTTC. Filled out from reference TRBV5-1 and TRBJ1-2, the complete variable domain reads KAGVTQTPRYLIKTRGQQVTLSCSPISGHRSVSWYQQTPGQGLQFLFEYFSETQRNKGNFPGRFSGRQFSNSRSEMNVSTLELGDSALYLCASSQGATYGYTFGSGTRLTVV.

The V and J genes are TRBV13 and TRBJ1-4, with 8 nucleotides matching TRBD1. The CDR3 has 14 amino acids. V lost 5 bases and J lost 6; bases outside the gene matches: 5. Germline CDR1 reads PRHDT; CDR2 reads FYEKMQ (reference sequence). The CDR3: CASSDSDRDEKLFF. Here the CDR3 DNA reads TGTGCCAGCAGCGATTCGGACAGGGATGAAAAACTGTTTTTT.

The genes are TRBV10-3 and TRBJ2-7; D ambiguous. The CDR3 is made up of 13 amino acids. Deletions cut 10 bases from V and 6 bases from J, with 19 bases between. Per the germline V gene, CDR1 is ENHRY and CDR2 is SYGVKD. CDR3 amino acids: CASLGDTLLEQYF. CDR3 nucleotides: TGTGCCAGTCTTGGAGATACCCTCCTCGAGCAGTACTTC.

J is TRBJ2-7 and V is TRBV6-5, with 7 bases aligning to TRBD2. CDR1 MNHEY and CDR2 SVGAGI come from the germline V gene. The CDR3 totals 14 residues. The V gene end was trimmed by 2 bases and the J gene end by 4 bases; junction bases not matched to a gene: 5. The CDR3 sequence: CASSYGASGYEQYF. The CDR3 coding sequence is TGTGCCAGCAGTTACGGGGCTAGCGGATACGAGCAGTACTTC.

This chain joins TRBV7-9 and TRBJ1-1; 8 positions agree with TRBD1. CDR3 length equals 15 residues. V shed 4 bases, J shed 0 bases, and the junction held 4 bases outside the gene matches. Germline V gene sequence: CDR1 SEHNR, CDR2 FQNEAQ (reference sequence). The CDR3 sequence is CASSSTTGVNTEAFF. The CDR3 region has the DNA TGTGCCAGCAGCTCAACGACAGGGGTGAACACTGAAGCTTTCTTT.

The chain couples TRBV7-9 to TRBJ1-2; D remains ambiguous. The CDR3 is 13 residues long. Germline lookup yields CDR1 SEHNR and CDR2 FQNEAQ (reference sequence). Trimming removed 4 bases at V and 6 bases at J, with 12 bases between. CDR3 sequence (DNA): TGTGCCAGCAGCTATGGGTCGGCGGATGGCTACACCTTC. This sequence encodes CASSYGSADGYTF.

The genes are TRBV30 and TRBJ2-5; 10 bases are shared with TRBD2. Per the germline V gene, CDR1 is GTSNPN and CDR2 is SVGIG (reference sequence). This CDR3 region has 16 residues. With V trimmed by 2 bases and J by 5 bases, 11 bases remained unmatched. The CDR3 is CAWSQGASGGHETQYF. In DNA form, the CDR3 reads TGTGCCTGGAGTCAGGGTGCTAGCGGGGGTCACGAGACCCAGTACTTC. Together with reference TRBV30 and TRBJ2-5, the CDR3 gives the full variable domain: SQTIHQWPATLVQPVGSPLSLECTVEGTSNPNLYWYRQAAGRGLQLLFYSVGIGQISSEVPQNLSASRPQDRQFILSSKKLLLSDSGFYLCAWSQGASGGHETQYFGPGTRLLVL.

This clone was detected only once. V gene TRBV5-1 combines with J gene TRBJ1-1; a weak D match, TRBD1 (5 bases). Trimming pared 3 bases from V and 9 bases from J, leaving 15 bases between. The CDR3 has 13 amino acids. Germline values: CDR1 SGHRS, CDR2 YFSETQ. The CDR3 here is CASSSGLDQKAFF. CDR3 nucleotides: TGCGCCAGCAGCTCAGGGCTTGACCAAAAAGCTTTCTTT. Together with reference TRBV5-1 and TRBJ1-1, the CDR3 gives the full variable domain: KAGVTQTPRYLIKTRGQQVTLSCSPISGHRSVSWYQQTPGQGLQFLFEYFSETQRNKGNFPGRFSGRQFSNSRSEMNVSTLELGDSALYLCASSSGLDQKAFFGQGTRLTVV.

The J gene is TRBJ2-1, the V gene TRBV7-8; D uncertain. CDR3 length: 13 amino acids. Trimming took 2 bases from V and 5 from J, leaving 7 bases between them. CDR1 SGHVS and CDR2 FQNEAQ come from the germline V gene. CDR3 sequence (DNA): TGTGCCAGCAGCTTACGTTCGGACAATGAGCAGTTCTTC. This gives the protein CASSLRSDNEQFF.

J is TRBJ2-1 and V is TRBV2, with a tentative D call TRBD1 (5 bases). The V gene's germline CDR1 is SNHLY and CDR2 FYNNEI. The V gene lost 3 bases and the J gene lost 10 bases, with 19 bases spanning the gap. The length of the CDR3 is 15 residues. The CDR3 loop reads CASSDKGPEIKEQFF. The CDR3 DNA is TGTGCCAGCAGTGACAAGGGGCCAGAGATCAAGGAGCAGTTCTTC.